The sequence of this T cell receptor beta chain was determined in a study of breast tumors, draining lymph nodes, adjacent tissues. General study findings and limits: Tumor repertoires ranked between lymph nodes and nontumor tissue in diversity, with V and J gene preferences. Data only fit, rather than demonstrated, lymph node origin of most tumor T cells. The data were judged consistent with most tumor T cells coming from lymph node and expanding in tumor.

Samples came from axillary lymph nodes draining the breast cancer. TCRdb itself ran the multiplex PCR reads through MiXCR, one entry per CDR3 protein. The sample has approximately 210,000 distinct CDR3 sequences, around 35% seen once. This clonotype was seen only a few times. Its antigen is still unknown. Specimen: axillary lymph node tissue. The source is a female donor with breast cancer. Some clones in this sample may be carry-over from other donors' samples.

The CDR3 loop is CAWAKGVGGGNQPQHF. The DNA of the CDR3 is TGTGCCTGGGCAAAGGGGGTGGGGGGTGGCAATCAGCCCCAGCATTTT. The gene calls are TRBV30 and TRBJ1-5, with D possibly TRBD1 on 6 matching bases. Germline loops: CDR1 GTSNPN, CDR2 SVGIG (reference sequence). The V and J ends lost 5 bases and 2 bases respectively, with 19 bases between them. The CDR3 consists of 16 residues.